Presented here are 21 T cell receptor beta chains from one specimen sequenced in a study of technical replicates of blood from several donors (dated by TCRdb to the late 2010s). Libraries were constructed by the immunoSEQ multiplex PCR assay. As stored in TCRdb, this immuneACCESS dataset retains in-frame rearrangements with V and J assigned. A fraction of the clones does not appear; measured against another copy, unresolved V genes explain less than half of the discrepancy, and the remainder lacks a known reason. In all, the sample holds 65,000 to 85,000 clones, and just under 95% of those were seen once. About 0.37% of the sample lies in the top ten. Source material: T cells isolated from PBMCs. The receptors were sampled from a human donor in good health.

The rearrangement joins TRBV2 to TRBJ2-3; D is ambiguous. V lost 4 bases to trimming and J lost 2 bases, with 10 bases between them. Germline values: CDR1 SNHLY, CDR2 FYNNEI. The CDR3 extends over 14 amino acids. Here the CDR3 DNA reads TGTGCCAGCAGTGTGAGGCCCCTCACAGATACGCAGTATTTT. Amino acids: CASSVRPLTDTQYF.

The chain has TRBV7-3 and TRBJ2-7, with 9 bases fitting TRBD1. This CDR3 contains 14 residues. Germline V gives CDR1 SGHTA, CDR2 FQGTGA. The ends lost 2 bases at V and 3 bases at J; junction bases unmatched: 2. CDR3 sequence: CASSLQGQGYEQYF. The CDR3 DNA reads TGTGCCAGCAGCTTACAGGGACAGGGCTACGAGCAGTACTTC.

The V gene is TRBV29-1, the J gene TRBJ2-3; TRBD2 agrees at 11 bases. Unmatched junction bases numbered 14, after V lost 7 bases and J lost 11 bases. The CDR3 length is 14 residues. The germline CDR1 and CDR2 sequences are SQVTM and ANQGSEA. The CDR3 DNA sequence: TGCAGCGCGGCCGGGACTAGCGGTTCAGGAGGGCAGTATTTT. Amino acid sequence: CSAAGTSGSGGQYF.

The chain has TRBV5-1 and TRBJ1-4; D perhaps matches TRBD1 (6 bases). Deletions cut 4 bases from V and 3 bases from J, with 16 bases between. The CDR3 consists of 16 residues. The germline CDR1 and CDR2 sequences are SGHRS and YFSETQ. The CDR3 region has the DNA TGCGCCAGCAGCGGGGGCCCCGCCGGGGCTAATGAAAAACTGTTTTTT. The encoded protein is CASSGGPAGANEKLFF.

The CDR3 sequence: CASSVEGYQPQHF. DNA for the CDR3: TGTGCCAGCAGCGTAGAGGGGTATCAGCCCCAGCATTTT. The rearrangement uses TRBV9 and TRBJ1-5; D may be TRBD1 (5 bases). V was trimmed by 0 bases and J by 5 bases, leaving 6 bases between them. In germline, CDR1 is SGDLS, CDR2 YYNGEE. The CDR3 extends over 13 amino acids.

This chain uses TRBV19 with TRBJ2-2; 9 positions match TRBD1. Trimming removed 9 bases from V and 6 bases from J; junction bases left unmatched: 8. CDR1 is LNHDA and CDR2 is SQIVND in the germline V gene (reference sequence). This CDR3 has 14 amino acids. In nucleotides, the CDR3 is TGTGCCAGCCGGACAGGGGTAGACGCCGGGGAGCTGTTTTTT. It translates to CASRTGVDAGELFF. Together with reference TRBV19 and TRBJ2-2, the CDR3 gives the full variable domain: DGGITQSPKYLFRKEGQNVTLSCEQNLNHDAMYWYRQDPGQGLRLIYYSQIVNDFQKGDIAEGYSVSREKKESFPLTVTSAQKNPTAFYLCASRTGVDAGELFFGEGSRLTVL.

This chain joins TRBV7-2 and TRBJ2-7; 10 bases agree with TRBD1. V was pared by 5 bases and J by 3 bases, with 7 bases of the junction left unmatched. Germline V gene lookup returns CDR1 SGHTA and CDR2 FQGNSA. CDR3 length: 15 residues. Here the CDR3 reads CASSRDRGVIYEQYF. The CDR3 DNA is TGTGCCAGCAGCAGGGACAGGGGAGTTATCTACGAGCAGTACTTC.

This chain uses TRBV5-4 with TRBJ2-5, with D uncertain. V lost 0 bases, J lost 5 bases, and 11 bases lay in between. Germline values: CDR1 SGHNT, CDR2 YYREEE (reference sequence). The CDR3 contains 14 residues. CDR3 bases: TGTGCCAGCAGCTTGGACCCCCTCCAGGAGACCCAGTACTTC. Residues: CASSLDPLQETQYF.

The CDR3 region is CASSYYSGSNNEQFF. The CDR3 DNA sequence: TGTGCCAGCTCGTACTATAGCGGGAGCAACAATGAGCAGTTCTTC. V usage is TRBV25-1 and J usage is TRBJ2-1, with 9 bases that match TRBD2. V lost 8 bases to trimming and J lost 5 bases; unmatched junction nucleotides: 10. Germline CDR1 MGHDK, CDR2 SYGVNS. CDR3 length equals 15 residues.

This clone was detected only once. The chain combines TRBV28 with TRBJ2-5; D possibly corresponds to TRBD1 (6 bases). The ends were cut back, 4 bases at V and 2 bases at J, with 11 bases in the middle. The CDR3 runs 14 residues. CDR1 MDHEN and CDR2 SYDVKM come from the germline V gene. This CDR3 is CASSSGTKQETQYF. The DNA for the CDR3 is TGTGCCAGCAGTTCCGGGACAAAACAAGAGACCCAGTACTTC.

This clone was seen a single time. The chain recombines TRBV7-2 with TRBJ2-5; D remains ambiguous. The CDR3 runs 13 residues. Germline CDR1 is SGHTA and CDR2 is FQGNSA. V gave up 1 base and J gave up 3 bases, with 6 bases separating them. The CDR3 reads CASSLGAKETQYF. The CDR3 nucleotides are TGTGCCAGCAGCTTAGGGGCTAAAGAGACCCAGTACTTC.

The chain carries TRBV20-1 and TRBJ2-1; D is uncertain. Trimming stripped 1 base from V and 11 bases from J, with 6 bases between. Germline values: CDR1 DFQATT, CDR2 SNEGSKA (reference sequence). The CDR3 length is 10 residues. CDR3 bases: TGCAGTGCTAGAGTAGATAAGCAGTTCTTC. Protein product: CSARVDKQFF.

The chain links TRBV25-1 to TRBJ2-3; D gene unclear. V was pared by 1 base and J by 3 bases, with 8 bases between. The CDR3 spans 14 residues. Germline V gene lookup returns CDR1 MGHDK and CDR2 SYGVNS. The CDR3 spells CASSESSNTDTQYF. The CDR3 DNA reads as TGTGCCAGCAGTGAATCGTCTAATACAGATACGCAGTATTTT.

V is TRBV6-5 and J is TRBJ2-6; D ambiguous. CDR1 and CDR2 (germline): MNHEY, SVGAGI. The CDR3 is 14 residues long. V lost 4 bases and J 0 bases, leaving 4 bases between the germline ends. The DNA of the CDR3 is TGTGCCAGCAGTTCCAGCTCTGGGGCCAACGTCCTGACTTTC. It yields the protein CASSSSSGANVLTF.

V usage is TRBV14 and J usage is TRBJ2-7; 10 nucleotides match TRBD2. V lost 4 bases to trimming and J lost 0 bases; unmatched junction nucleotides: 9. This CDR3 spans 17 amino acids. Germline assignment: CDR1 SGHDN and CDR2 FVKESK. The CDR3 DNA reads as TGTGCCAGCAGCCCGAGGGTTACTAGCGGGGCCTCCTACGAGCAGTACTTC. Its protein product is CASSPRVTSGASYEQYF.

CDR3 region: CASSASGVEKLFF. The CDR3 DNA sequence: TGTGCCAGCAGTGCCTCAGGGGTTGAAAAACTGTTTTTT. The rearrangement uses TRBV6-1 and TRBJ1-4, with D possibly TRBD1 on 6 matching bases. Trimming pared 4 bases from V and 7 bases from J, leaving 10 bases between. Germline V gene lookup returns CDR1 MNHNS and CDR2 SASEGT. CDR3 length: 13 residues.

V usage is TRBV7-2 and J usage is TRBJ2-3; D is possibly TRBD1 (5 bases). The germline V gene encodes CDR1 SGHTA and CDR2 FQGNSA. The CDR3 runs 16 residues. The germline V and J ends were trimmed by 2 bases and 0 bases, with 12 bases remaining between them. Here the CDR3 DNA reads TGTGCCAGCAGCTTAAGTCCAGGGTGGAGCACAGATACGCAGTATTTT. Amino acids: CASSLSPGWSTDTQYF. The full variable domain, with the rest looked up from reference TRBV7-2 and TRBJ2-3, is GAGVSQSPSNKVTEKGKDVELRCDPISGHTALYWYRQSLGQGLEFLIYFQGNSAPDKSGLPSDRFSAERTGGSVSTLTIQRTQQEDSAVYLCASSLSPGWSTDTQYFGPGTRLTVL.

The chain employs TRBV25-1 and TRBJ2-5; 12 bases are shared with TRBD1. With 1 base clipped from V and 4 bases from J, the junction kept 7 bases outside the gene matches. Looked up from germline, CDR1 is MGHDK and CDR2 is SYGVNS. There are 17 residues in the CDR3. CDR3 sequence (DNA): TGTGCCAGCAGTGAATGGGAGGGGGACAGGGGGCGAGAGACCCAGTACTTC. It translates to CASSEWEGDRGRETQYF.

The chain links TRBV15 to TRBJ2-7, with 9 bases lining up with TRBD1. The CDR3 is made up of 15 amino acids. The junction had 5 bases not matched to a gene; V was cut back by 4 bases and J by 1 base. From germline, CDR1 is LNHNV and CDR2 YYDKDF (reference sequence). The CDR3 nucleotides are TGTGCCACCAGCACGGGACAGGGATTATCCTACGAGCAGTACTTC. Translation gives CATSTGQGLSYEQYF.

The chain combines TRBV4-3 with TRBJ1-4, with a tentative D call TRBD1 (6 bases). Germline CDR1 is LGHNA and CDR2 is YSLEER. Trimming took off 1 base at V and 0 bases at J, with 12 bases between the two ends. The CDR3 is 17 amino acids. This chain's CDR3 is CASSQVRGIATNEKLFF. CDR3 in DNA: TGCGCCAGCAGCCAAGTCAGGGGTATCGCAACTAATGAAAAACTGTTTTTT.

The chain is built from TRBV9 and TRBJ1-1; a weak D match, TRBD1 (6 bases). Trimming removed 4 bases from V and 2 bases from J, with 15 bases in between. This CDR3 is built from 15 residues. CDR1 and CDR2 from the germline V gene are SGDLS and YYNGEE. CDR3 protein: CASSPPGGQNTEAFF. The CDR3 DNA reads as TGTGCCAGCAGCCCGCCGGGGGGGCAAAACACTGAAGCTTTCTTT.